The T cell receptor (beta chain) under discussion was sequenced for a study of blood T cell repertoires in COVID-19. Study information: Specimens from acute and convalescent COVID-19 originated in the United States, Italy and Spain.

TCRdb's table, derived via immunoSEQ multiplex PCR, lists solely in-frame clones and lacks some. The sample has 40,000 to 50,000 clones; approximately 86% are singletons. The receptor's source is a human donor in a cohort sampled during active COVID-19. The sequencing input was peripheral blood.

The CDR3 bases are TGTGCCAGCTCACCACTGGACGACAGCTACGAGCAGTACTTC. Translated, it gives CASSPLDDSYEQYF. V usage is TRBV18 and J usage is TRBJ2-7, with D possibly TRBD1 on 5 matching bases. Germline V lookup: CDR1 KGHSH, CDR2 LQKENI. V was trimmed by 1 base and J by 3 bases, leaving 10 bases between them. The CDR3 totals 14 residues.